A single T cell receptor beta chain is shown here with its context. It lacks a known antigen. No base-level quality is on record; no much larger clone is a single base apart. This entry belongs to a study of T cells in localized non-small cell lung cancer (dated by TCRdb to the early 2020s). For context, the study as a whole: Comparing tumors with uninvolved tumor-adjacent lungs, the study looked at the T cell repertoires of 220 or so patients with early-stage NSCLC. Of the NSCLC patients, about 130 were male and approximately 99 were female, and the mean age was about 69 years. The cohort was made up of roughly 250 treatment-naive NSCLC patients whose localized lung tumors had been resected.

What the authors observed across the whole study: Of the top 100 tumor clones, a median of 57 were detected in paired uninvolved adjacent lung; under 30 were also among that lung's top 100. The highest T cell clonality was observed in uninvolved tumor-adjacent lung, where clonality exceeded that of tumor, suggesting that antigenic responses were more focused in uninvolved tumor-adjacent lung. Because multi-region tumor sequencing was not done, intratumor heterogeneity could not be ruled out. Because the study design was exploratory, TCR variables were selected using unadjusted p-values without false-discovery rate correction. Longer overall survival was associated with higher T cell density in blood, whereas shorter survival was associated with higher clonality in adjacent lung.

At diagnosis, tumor, uninvolved tumor-adjacent lung and peripheral blood were collected and then preserved as a mix of FFPE and fresh-frozen material. TCR beta CDR3 regions were sequenced from DNA using the immunoSEQ Assay. Per the source publication's procedure: T cell density was computed as TCR beta template counts normalized to usable DNA estimated by amplifying housekeeping genes. The preseqR package was used to estimate richness by extrapolating to 400,000 templates for PBMC samples and to 120,000 templates for tissue samples. Clonality was defined by subtracting Pielou's evenness from one. Differential abundance testing on productive amino-acid clonotypes, with a minimum total count of 5 and an alpha of 0.1, was used to identify tissue-enriched TCRs. Repertoire overlap between compartments was quantified with the Jaccard Index and Morisita Overlap Index. GLIPH grouped TCR beta CDR3s together with public tetramer-defined viral CDR3s, and a viral motif had to include at least three viral sequences and also show V-gene enrichment. Drawn from immuneACCESS, this table holds only the in-frame rearrangements with V and J called that TCRdb kept. Clones are partly lost; checked studies trace under half to an unresolved V gene and leave the rest unexplained. D and trimming come from the DNA, and the V and J calls and clone size come from that table. This sample lists around 620 clones; more than 20% were detected once. The ten largest account for about 17% of the sample.

This material consisted of lung tumor tissue, taken before any cancer treatment. The receptor comes from a woman aged 35-75 years with stage III lung adenocarcinoma.

The encoded CDR3 is CAWAGAGGDGYTF. The nucleotide sequence is given as TGTGCCTGGGCGGGCGCAGGGGGCGATGGCTACACCTTC. Recombination linked TRBV30 to TRBJ1-2, with 8 bases matching TRBD1. Trimming accounts for 5 bases at V and 6 bases at J, while the number of junction bases matched to no gene is 8. The germline V gene (reference sequence) yields GTSNPN for CDR1 and SVGIG for CDR2. Including cysteine and phenylalanine, the CDR3 has 13 amino acids. CDR3 DNA only is kept here, 39 bases in frame from base 1.